This TCR beta chain was found in a study of identical twins. Healthy Caucasians supplied all donations. This clonotype was observed a few times. Its antigen is currently unknown. After template switching added a universal primer site, the resulting cDNA carried unique molecular identifiers. MiXCR was run by TCRdb on the 5' RACE reads, yielding one entry per CDR3 protein. The data contain about 690,000 distinct CDR3 sequences, 6.1% of them singletons. Study-wide results and limits: Invariant cells of the MAIT and iNKT types might have partly distorted the zero-insertion analyses. Its conclusions, products of cross-sectional statistical analysis, did not come from following the same donors.

This receptor was identified in a man between 18 and 35 years old in good health. Sequences were obtained from naive T cells sorted from blood.

CDR3: CASRTGLVSPLHF. The CDR3 region has the DNA TGTGCCAGCAGAACAGGGTTGGTTTCACCCCTCCACTTT. The rearrangement joins TRBV6-1 to TRBJ1-6; possible D gene TRBD1, 6 bases. Per the germline V gene, CDR1 is MNHNS and CDR2 is SASEGT. The CDR3 extends over 13 amino acids. Trimming pared 6 bases from V and 9 bases from J, leaving 12 bases between.